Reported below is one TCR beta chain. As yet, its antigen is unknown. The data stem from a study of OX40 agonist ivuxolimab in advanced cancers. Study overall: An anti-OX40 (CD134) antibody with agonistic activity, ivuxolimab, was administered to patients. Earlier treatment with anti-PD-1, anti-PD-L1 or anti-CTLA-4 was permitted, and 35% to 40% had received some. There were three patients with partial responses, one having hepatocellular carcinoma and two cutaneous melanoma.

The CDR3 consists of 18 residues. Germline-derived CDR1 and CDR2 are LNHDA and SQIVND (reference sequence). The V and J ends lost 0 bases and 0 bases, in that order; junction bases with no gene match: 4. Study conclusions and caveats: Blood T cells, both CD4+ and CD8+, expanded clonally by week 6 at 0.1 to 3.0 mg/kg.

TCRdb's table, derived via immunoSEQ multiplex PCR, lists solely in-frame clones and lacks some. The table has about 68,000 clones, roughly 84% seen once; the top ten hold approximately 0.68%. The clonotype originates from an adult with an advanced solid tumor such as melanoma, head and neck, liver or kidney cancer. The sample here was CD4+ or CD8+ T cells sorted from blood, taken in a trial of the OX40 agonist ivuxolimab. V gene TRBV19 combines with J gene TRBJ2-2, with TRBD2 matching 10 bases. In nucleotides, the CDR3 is TGTGCCAGTAGTATAGATGGTAGCGGGGGGCCGAACACCGGGGAGCTGTTTTTT. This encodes CASSIDGSGGPNTGELFF.